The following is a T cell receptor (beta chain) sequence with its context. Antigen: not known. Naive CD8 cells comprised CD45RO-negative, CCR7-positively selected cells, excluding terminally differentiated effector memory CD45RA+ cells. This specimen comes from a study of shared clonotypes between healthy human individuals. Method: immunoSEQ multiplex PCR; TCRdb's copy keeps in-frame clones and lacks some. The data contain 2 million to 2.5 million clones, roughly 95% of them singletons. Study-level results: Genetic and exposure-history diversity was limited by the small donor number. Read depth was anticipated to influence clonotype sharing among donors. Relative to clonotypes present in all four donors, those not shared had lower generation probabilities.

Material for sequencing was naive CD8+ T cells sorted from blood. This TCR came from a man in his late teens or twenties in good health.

The chain's CDR3 is CASSSTGGTEAFF. The CDR3 DNA is TGTGCCAGCAGCTCGACGGGGGGTACTGAAGCTTTCTTT. The chain recombines TRBV5-6 with TRBJ1-1, with D possibly being TRBD1 (5 bases). The CDR3 runs to 13 residues. Per germline, CDR1 SGHDT and CDR2 YYEEEE. V shed 3 bases and J shed 5 bases, with 11 bases lying between them.